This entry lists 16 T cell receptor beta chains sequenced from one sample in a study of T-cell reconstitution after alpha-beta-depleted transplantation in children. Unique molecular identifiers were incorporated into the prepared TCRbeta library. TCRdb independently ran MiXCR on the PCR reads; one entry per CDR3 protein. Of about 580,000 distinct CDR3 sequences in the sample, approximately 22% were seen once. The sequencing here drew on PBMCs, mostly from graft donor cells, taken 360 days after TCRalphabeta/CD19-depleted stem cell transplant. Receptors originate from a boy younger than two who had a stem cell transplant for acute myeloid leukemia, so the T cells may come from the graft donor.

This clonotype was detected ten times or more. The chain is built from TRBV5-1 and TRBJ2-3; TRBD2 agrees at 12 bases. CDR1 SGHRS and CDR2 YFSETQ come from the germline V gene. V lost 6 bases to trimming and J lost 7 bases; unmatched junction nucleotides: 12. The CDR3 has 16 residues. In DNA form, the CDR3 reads TGCGCCAGCAACCTAGCGGGGGGGAAGCCGGCAAATACGCAGTATTTT. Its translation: CASNLAGGKPANTQYF. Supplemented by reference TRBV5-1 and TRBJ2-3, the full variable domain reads KAGVTQTPRYLIKTRGQQVTLSCSPISGHRSVSWYQQTPGQGLQFLFEYFSETQRNKGNFPGRFSGRQFSNSRSEMNVSTLELGDSALYLCASNLAGGKPANTQYFGPGTRLTVL.

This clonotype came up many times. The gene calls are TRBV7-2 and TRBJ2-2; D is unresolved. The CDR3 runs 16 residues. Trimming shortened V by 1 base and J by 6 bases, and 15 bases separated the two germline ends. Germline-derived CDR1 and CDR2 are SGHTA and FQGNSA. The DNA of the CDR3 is TGTGCCAGCAGCTTAGGGGCGCTCGCAAAGGCCGGGGAGCTGTTTTTT. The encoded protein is CASSLGALAKAGELFF.

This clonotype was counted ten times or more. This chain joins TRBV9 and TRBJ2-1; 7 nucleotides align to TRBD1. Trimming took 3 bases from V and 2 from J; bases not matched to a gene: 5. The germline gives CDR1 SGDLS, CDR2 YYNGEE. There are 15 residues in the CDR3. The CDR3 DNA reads TGTGCCAGCAGCGACGGACAGGTCCCCTACAATGAGCAGTTCTTC. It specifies CASSDGQVPYNEQFF.

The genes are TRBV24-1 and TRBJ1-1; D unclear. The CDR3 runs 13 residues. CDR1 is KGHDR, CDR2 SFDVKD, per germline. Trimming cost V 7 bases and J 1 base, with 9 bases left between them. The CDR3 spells CATSRDGNTEAFF. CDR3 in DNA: TGTGCCACCAGCCGGGATGGGAACACTGAAGCTTTCTTT.

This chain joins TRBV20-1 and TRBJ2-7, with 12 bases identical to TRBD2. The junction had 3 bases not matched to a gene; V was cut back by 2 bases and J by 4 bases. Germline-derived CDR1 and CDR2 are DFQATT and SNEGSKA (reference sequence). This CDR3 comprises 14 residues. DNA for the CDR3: TGCAGTGCTAGATCCCTAGCGGGGGGGTACGAGCAGTACTTC. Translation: CSARSLAGGYEQYF.

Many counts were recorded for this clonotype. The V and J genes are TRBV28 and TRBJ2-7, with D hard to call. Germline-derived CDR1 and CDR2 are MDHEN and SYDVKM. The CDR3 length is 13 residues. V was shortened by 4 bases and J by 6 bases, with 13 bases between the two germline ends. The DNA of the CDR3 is TGTGCCAGCAGTTCCCGGACCCTGGGCGAGCAGTACGTC. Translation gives CASSSRTLGEQYV.

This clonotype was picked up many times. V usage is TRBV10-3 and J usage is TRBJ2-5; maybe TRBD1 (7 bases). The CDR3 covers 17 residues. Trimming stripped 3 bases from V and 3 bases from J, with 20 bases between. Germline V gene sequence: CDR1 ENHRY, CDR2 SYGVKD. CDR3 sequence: CAISDSGGAQGKETQYF. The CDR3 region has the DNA TGTGCCATCAGTGATTCCGGGGGAGCACAGGGGAAAGAGACCCAGTACTTC.

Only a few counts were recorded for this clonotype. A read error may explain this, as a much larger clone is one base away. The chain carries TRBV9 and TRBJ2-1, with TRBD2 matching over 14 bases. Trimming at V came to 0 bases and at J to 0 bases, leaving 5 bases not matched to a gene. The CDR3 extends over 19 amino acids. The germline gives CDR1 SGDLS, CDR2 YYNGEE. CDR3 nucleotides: TGTGCCAGCAGCGTAGGGACTAGCGGGGGGCCGAGCTCCTACAATGAGCAGTTCTTC. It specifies CASSVGTSGGPSSYNEQFF.

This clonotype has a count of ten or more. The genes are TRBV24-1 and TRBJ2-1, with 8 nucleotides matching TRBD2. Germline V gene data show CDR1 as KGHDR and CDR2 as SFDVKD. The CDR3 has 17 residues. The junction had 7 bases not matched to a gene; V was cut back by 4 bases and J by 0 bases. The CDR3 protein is CATSDPGGVRSYNEQFF. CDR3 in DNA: TGTGCCACCAGTGACCCCGGGGGGGTTCGCTCCTACAATGAGCAGTTCTTC.

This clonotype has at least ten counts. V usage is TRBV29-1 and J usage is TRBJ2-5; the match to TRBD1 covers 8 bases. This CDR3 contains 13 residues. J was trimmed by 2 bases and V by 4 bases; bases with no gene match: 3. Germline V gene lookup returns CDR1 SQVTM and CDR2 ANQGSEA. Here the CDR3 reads CSVARTGQETQYF. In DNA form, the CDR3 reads TGCAGCGTTGCCCGGACAGGGCAAGAGACCCAGTACTTC.

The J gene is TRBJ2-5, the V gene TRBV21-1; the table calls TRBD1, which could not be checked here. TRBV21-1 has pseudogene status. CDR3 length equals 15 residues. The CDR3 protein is CASSKCYRAQETQYF. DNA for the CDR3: TGTGCCAGCAGCAAGTGTTACAGGGCACAAGAGACCCAGTACTTC.

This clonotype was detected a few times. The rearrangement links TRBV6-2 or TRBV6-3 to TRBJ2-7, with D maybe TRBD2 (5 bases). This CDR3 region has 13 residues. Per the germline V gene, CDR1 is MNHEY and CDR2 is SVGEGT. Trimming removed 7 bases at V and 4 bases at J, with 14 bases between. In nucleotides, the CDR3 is TGTGCCAGCACGGCTTGGGGAGCGTACGAGCAGTACTTC. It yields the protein CASTAWGAYEQYF.

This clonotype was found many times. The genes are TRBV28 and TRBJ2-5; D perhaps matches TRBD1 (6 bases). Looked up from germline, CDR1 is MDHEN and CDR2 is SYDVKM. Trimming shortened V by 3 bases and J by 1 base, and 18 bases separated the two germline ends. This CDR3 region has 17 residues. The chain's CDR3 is CASSFLKDSNLQETQYF. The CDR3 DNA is TGTGCCAGCAGTTTTCTAAAGGACAGTAACCTCCAAGAGACCCAGTACTTC.

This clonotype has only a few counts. For the CDR3, the DNA is TGCAGTGTAGGGTCCCCGACTAGCACAGATACGCAGTATTTT. Its protein is CSVGSPTSTDTQYF. The chain has TRBV20-1 and TRBJ2-3; D gene ambiguous. The CDR3 loop spans 14 amino acids. Trimming stripped 7 bases from V and 0 bases from J, with 14 bases between. Germline V gene lookup returns CDR1 DFQATT and CDR2 SNEGSKA (reference sequence).

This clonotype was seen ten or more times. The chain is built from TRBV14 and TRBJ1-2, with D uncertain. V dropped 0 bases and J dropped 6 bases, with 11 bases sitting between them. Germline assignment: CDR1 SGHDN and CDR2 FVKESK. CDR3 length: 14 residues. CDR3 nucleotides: TGTGCCAGCAGCCAAGAGCTTTGGAGCGATGGCTACACCTTC. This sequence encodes CASSQELWSDGYTF.

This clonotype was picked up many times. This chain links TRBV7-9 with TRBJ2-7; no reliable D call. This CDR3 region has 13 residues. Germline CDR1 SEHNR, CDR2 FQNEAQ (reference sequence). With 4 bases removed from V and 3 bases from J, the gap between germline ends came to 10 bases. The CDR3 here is CASSYPGSYEQYV. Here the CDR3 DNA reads TGTGCCAGCAGCTACCCAGGCAGCTACGAGCAGTACGTC.